What follows are 2 T cell receptor beta chains derived from one specimen sequenced in a study of CXCR3-negative and CXCR3-positive naive CD8 T cells. UMI-labeled 5' RACE TRB cDNA libraries were prepared from the cells. TCRdb reprocessed the 5' RACE reads, with one entry per CDR3 protein and no DNA. The sample shows about 81,000 distinct CDR3 sequences, and about 1.4% sits with its ten largest clones. Sequences were obtained from naive CXCR3- CD8+ T cells from blood. The subset: CD45RO-CCR7+CD27+CD95- naive CD8+ T cells lacking CXCR3 (TNR3-). These receptor sequences come from a human donor in good health. Some clones in this sample may be carry-over from other donors' samples.

The gene calls are TRBV29-1 and TRBJ2-1; the TCRdb call, TRBD2, lacks DNA for checking. Germline V gives CDR1 SQVTM, CDR2 ANQGSEA. This CDR3 is 14 amino acids long. CDR3 residues: CSVDRLAGYNEQFF.

The rearrangement joins TRBV29-1 to TRBJ2-1; the TCRdb call, TRBD1, lacks DNA for checking. This CDR3 has 15 amino acids. In germline, CDR1 is SQVTM, CDR2 ANQGSEA. The CDR3 here is CSVEDTGLSYNEQFF.